This record looks at one T cell receptor beta chain sequence and its context. Treatment in this sample: oral pan-JAK inhibitor, 5-10 mg twice daily. The study team obtained lesional scalp punch biopsies and peripheral blood from alopecia areata patients. The source of the sample is a study of CD8+ T cells in alopecia areata. As for the study in general: Tofacitinib administration to treated patients was oral, at 5 to 10 mg twice daily.

Following extraction, RNA underwent reverse transcription to cDNA, which served as the sequencing template. Assay used: immunoSEQ multiplex PCR; TCRdb lists only in-frame clones, some missing. The top ten hold roughly a quarter of the sample, which has roughly 99,000 clones, 80% to 85% seen once. This receptor was identified in a human donor with alopecia areata. The material sequenced was CD8+ T cells sorted from blood, taken at week 24, from a patient treated with tofacitinib.

The CDR3: CAISWNSRSGANVLTF. The CDR3 DNA reads as TGTGCCATCAGCTGGAACTCAAGGTCTGGGGCCAACGTCCTGACTTTC. The gene calls are TRBV10-3 and TRBJ2-6; no firm D call. V was trimmed by 6 bases and J by 1 base, leaving 13 bases between them. Germline values: CDR1 ENHRY, CDR2 SYGVKD. The CDR3 covers 16 residues.